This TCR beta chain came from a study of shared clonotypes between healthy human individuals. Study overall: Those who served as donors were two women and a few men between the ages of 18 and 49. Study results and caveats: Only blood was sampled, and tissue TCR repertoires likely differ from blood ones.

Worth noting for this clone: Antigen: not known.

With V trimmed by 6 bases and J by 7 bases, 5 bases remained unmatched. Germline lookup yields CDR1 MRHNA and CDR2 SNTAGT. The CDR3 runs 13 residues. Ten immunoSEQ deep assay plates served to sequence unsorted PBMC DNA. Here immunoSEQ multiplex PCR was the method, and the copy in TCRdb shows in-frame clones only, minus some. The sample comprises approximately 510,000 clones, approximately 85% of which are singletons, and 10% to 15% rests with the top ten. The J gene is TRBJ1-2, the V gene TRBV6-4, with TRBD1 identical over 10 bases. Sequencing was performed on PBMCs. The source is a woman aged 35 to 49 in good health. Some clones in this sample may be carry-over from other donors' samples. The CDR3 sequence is CASRNRTGGGYTF. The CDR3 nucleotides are TGTGCCAGCAGAAACCGGACAGGGGGTGGCTACACCTTC.